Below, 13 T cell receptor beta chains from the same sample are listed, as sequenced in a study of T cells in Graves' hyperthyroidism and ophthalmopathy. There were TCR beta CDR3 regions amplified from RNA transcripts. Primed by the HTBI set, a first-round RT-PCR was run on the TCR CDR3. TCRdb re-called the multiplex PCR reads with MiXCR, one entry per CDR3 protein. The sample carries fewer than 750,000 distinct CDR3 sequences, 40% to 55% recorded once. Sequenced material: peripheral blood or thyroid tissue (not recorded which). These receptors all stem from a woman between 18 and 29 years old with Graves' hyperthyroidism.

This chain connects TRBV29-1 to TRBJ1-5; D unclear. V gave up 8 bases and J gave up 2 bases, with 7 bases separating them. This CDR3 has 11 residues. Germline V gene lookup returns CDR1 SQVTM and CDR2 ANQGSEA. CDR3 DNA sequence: TGCAGCCAAGACCGCAATCAGCCCCAGCATTTT. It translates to CSQDRNQPQHF.

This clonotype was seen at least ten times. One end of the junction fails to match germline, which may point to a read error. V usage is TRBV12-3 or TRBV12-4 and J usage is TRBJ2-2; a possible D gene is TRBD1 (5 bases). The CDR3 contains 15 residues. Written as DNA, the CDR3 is TGTGCCAGCAGCTTAGGGGTTGCGAACACCGGGGAGCTGTTTTTT. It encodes CASSLGVANTGELFF.

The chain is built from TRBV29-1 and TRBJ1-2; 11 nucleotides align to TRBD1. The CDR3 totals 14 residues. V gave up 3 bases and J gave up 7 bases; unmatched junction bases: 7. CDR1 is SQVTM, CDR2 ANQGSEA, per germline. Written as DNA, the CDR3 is TGCAGCGTTGAGCGGACAGGGGGCGCAGGTGGCTACACCTTC. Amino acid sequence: CSVERTGGAGGYTF.

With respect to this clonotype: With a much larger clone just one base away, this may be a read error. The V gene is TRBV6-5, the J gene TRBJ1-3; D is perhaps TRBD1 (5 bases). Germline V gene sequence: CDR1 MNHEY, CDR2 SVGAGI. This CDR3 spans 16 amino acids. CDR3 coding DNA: TGTGCCATCAGTTACTCTCTCGGGGGTGCCGGAAACACCATATATTTT. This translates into CAISYSLGGAGNTIYF.

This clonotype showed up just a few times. CDR3 residues: CASSSSGGGGYTF. DNA of the CDR3: TGTGCCAGCAGTTCCTCAGGGGGCGGTGGCTACACCTTC. The chain combines TRBV6-2 or TRBV6-3 with TRBJ1-2; 8 positions agree with TRBD1. This CDR3 is built from 13 residues. Germline CDR1 and CDR2: MNHEY and SVGEGT. V lost 4 bases to trimming and J lost 7 bases; unmatched junction nucleotides: 5.

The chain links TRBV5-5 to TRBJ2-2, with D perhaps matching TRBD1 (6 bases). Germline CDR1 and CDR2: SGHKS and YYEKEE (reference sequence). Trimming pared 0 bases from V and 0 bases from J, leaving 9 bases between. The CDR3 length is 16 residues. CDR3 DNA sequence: TGTGCCAGCAGCTTGGGGGGGCTAGCGAACACCGGGGAGCTGTTTTTT. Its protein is CASSLGGLANTGELFF.

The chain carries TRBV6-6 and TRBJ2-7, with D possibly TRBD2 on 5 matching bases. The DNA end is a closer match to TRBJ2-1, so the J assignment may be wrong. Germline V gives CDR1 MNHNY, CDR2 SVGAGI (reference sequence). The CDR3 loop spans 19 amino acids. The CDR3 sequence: CASSYLAVAEPNSYNEQFF. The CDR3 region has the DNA TGTGCCAGCAGTTACCTAGCTGTAGCTGAACCGAACTCCTACAATGAGCAGTTCTTC.

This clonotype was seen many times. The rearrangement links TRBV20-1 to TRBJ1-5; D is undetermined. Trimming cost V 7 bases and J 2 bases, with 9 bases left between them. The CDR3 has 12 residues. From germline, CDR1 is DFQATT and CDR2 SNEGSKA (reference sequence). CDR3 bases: TGCAGTGTATTTAGGGGCAATCAGCCCCAGCATTTT. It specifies CSVFRGNQPQHF.

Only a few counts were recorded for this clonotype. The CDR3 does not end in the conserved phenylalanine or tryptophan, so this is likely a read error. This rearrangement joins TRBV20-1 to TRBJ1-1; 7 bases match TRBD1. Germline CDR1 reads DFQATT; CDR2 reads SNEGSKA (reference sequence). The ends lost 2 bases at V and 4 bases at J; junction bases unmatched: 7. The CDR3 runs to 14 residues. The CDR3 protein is CSARWGRGPTEAFL. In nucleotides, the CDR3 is TGCAGTGCTAGATGGGGAAGGGGGCCCACTGAAGCTTTCCTT.

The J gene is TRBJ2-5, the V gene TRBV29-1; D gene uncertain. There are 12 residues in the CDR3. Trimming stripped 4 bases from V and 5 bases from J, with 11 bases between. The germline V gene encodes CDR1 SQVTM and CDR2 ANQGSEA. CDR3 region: CSVATDNETQYF. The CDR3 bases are TGCAGCGTTGCTACAGACAATGAGACCCAGTACTTC.

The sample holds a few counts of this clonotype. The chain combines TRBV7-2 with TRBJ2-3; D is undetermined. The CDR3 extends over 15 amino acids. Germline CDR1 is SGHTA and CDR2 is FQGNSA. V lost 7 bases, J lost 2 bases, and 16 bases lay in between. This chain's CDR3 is CASTKLPQLTDTQYF. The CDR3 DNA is TGTGCCAGCACCAAGTTGCCCCAGCTCACAGATACGCAGTATTTT.

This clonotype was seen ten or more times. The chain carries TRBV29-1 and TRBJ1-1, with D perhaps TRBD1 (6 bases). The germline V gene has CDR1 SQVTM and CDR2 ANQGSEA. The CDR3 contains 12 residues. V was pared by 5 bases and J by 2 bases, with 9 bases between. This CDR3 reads CSVPTGNTEAFF. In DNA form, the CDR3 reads TGCAGCGTTCCGACAGGAAACACTGAAGCTTTCTTT.

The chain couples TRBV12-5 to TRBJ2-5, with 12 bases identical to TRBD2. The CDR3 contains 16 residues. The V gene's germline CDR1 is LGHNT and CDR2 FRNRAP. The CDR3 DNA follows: TGTGCCAGCAGTTCCCGGACTAGCGGGACGGAAGAGACCCAGTACTTC. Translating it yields CASSSRTSGTEETQYF.